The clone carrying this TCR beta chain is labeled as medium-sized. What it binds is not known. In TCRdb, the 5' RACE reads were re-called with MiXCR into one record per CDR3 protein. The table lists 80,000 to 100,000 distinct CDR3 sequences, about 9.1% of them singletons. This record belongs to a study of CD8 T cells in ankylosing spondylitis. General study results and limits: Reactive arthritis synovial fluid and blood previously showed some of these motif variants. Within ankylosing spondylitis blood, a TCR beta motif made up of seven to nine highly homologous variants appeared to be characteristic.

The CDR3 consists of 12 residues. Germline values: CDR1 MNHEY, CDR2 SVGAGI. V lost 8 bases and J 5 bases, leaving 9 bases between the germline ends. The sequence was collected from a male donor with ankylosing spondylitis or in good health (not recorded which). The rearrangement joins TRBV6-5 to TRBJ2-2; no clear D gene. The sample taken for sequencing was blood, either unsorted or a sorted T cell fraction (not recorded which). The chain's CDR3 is CASSYGTGELFF. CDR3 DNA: TGTGCCAGCTCCTATGGGACCGGGGAGCTGTTTTTT.